These T cell receptor beta chains were read from a single sample in a study of cytomegalovirus exposure and HLA in healthy donors. Data came from immunoSEQ multiplex PCR; TCRdb stores just in-frame clones and leaves some out. The sample has some 100,000 clones, about 80% seen once; the top ten hold just over 2%. The specimen was PBMCs. These receptor sequences come from a human donor in good health. Both conserved end residues are part of each CDR3. The order of the fields is CDR3 DNA, CDR3 protein, clone size, J gene, D gene, V gene. The D gene is left open where the match is weak. Size tells how often a clone was seen (once, few, many) or the class of an expanded clone, and some rows leave it out.

DNA: TGTGCCTGGAGTGGGGGCGCGGGATCACCCCTCCACTTT
CDR3: CAWSGGAGSPLHF
size: few
J: TRBJ1-6
D: -
V: TRBV30

DNA: TGTGCCAGCAGCCCCGGAGGGAGGGAGGGTGCGTTCATTCAGTACTTC
CDR3: CASSPGGREGAFIQYF
size: few
J: TRBJ2-4
D: TRBD2
V: TRBV5-4

DNA: TGTGCCAGCAGTCCAAGGGGACAGGACCTGCGAGCGGAGACCGGGGAGCTGTTTTTT
CDR3: CASSPRGQDLRAETGELFF
size: -
J: TRBJ2-2
D: TRBD1
V: TRBV27

DNA: TGTGCCAGCAGTTTAGGAGGGGCGAGATACGAGCAGTACTTC
CDR3: CASSLGGARYEQYF
size: -
J: TRBJ2-7
D: -
V: TRBV28

DNA: TGTGCCAGCAGTCCCTATACAGGGCCTAATGAAAAACTGTTTTTT
CDR3: CASSPYTGPNEKLFF
size: once
J: TRBJ1-4
D: -
V: TRBV6-1

DNA: TGTGCCAGCAGCTCCCGGGACAAGGCTACAAATGAGCAGTTCTTC
CDR3: CASSSRDKATNEQFF
size: -
J: TRBJ2-1
D: -
V: TRBV7-8

DNA: TGTGCCAGCAGCCCCGACCCCGGGGGAGAGCAGTACTTC
CDR3: CASSPDPGGEQYF
size: -
J: TRBJ2-7
D: -
V: TRBV7-2

DNA: TGTGCCAGTAGGCCTCCTGGACAGGTGGGCAATCAGCCCCAGCATTTT
CDR3: CASRPPGQVGNQPQHF
size: few
J: TRBJ1-5
D: TRBD1
V: TRBV19

DNA: TGTGCCAGCAACGGGGGGGCCGTGAGCACTGAAGCTTTCTTT
CDR3: CASNGGAVSTEAFF
size: -
J: TRBJ1-1
D: -
V: TRBV28

DNA: TGTGCCAGCAGCCAAACGACTAGCGGGGGAAGGAATGAGCAGTTCTTC
CDR3: CASSQTTSGGRNEQFF
size: once
J: TRBJ2-1
D: TRBD2
V: TRBV4-2

DNA: TGTGCCAGCAGTTTAGAGGGATGGAGCAATCAGCCCCAGCATTTT
CDR3: CASSLEGWSNQPQHF
size: -
J: TRBJ1-5
D: -
V: TRBV27

DNA: TGTGCCAGCAGCTCGGACAGGGAACCGAACACTGAAGCTTTCTTT
CDR3: CASSSDREPNTEAFF
size: few
J: TRBJ1-1
D: TRBD1
V: TRBV6-5

DNA: TGTGCCACACAGGACAGGGGGCTTAACACTGAAGCTTTCTTT
CDR3: CATQDRGLNTEAFF
size: -
J: TRBJ1-1
D: TRBD1
V: TRBV9

DNA: TGTGCCAGCAGTCTATCCCCATCAACTAATGAAAAACTGTTTTTT
CDR3: CASSLSPSTNEKLFF
size: few
J: TRBJ1-4
D: -
V: TRBV28

DNA: TGCAGCGTTACACGACAGGGAATCCACGAGCAGTACTTC
CDR3: CSVTRQGIHEQYF
size: -
J: TRBJ2-7
D: TRBD1
V: TRBV29-1

DNA: TGTGCCAGCACGGTAGCGGGAGTGAATGTCGGCAATGAGCAGTTCTTC
CDR3: CASTVAGVNVGNEQFF
size: -
J: TRBJ2-1
D: TRBD2
V: TRBV28

DNA: TGTGCCAGCAGTGGGGGCCAGGGGGCGGCCCCCGGGGAGCAGTACTTC
CDR3: CASSGGQGAAPGEQYF
size: -
J: TRBJ2-7
D: TRBD1
V: TRBV6-6

DNA: TGTGCCAGCAGCTTAAAGCAGGGTGAAGCTTTCTTT
CDR3: CASSLKQGEAFF
size: once
J: TRBJ1-1
D: -
V: TRBV13

DNA: TGTGCCAGCAGAGGGACTAGCGGGATAAACAATGAGCAGTTCTTC
CDR3: CASRGTSGINNEQFF
size: -
J: TRBJ2-1
D: TRBD2
V: TRBV11-2

DNA: TGTGCTAGTGGTTTCATGAACACCGGGGAGCTGTTTTTT
CDR3: CASGFMNTGELFF
size: -
J: TRBJ2-2
D: -
V: TRBV12-5

DNA: TGTGCCAGCACCCAAGTTCAGGGGGGCGCATCACCCCTCCACTTT
CDR3: CASTQVQGGASPLHF
size: few
J: TRBJ1-6
D: TRBD1
V: TRBV6-5

DNA: TGTGCCAGCAGCTTGGCGGGGGCCAACAATCAGCCCCAGCATTTT
CDR3: CASSLAGANNQPQHF
size: -
J: TRBJ1-5
D: -
V: TRBV7-9

DNA: TGTGCCAGCAGTACAAGGGACAGGGTGGCCACTGAAGCTTTCTTT
CDR3: CASSTRDRVATEAFF
size: -
J: TRBJ1-1
D: TRBD1
V: TRBV6-6

DNA: TGTGCCACCCCCCCCGGAGGAACGAACACTGAAGCTTTCTTT
CDR3: CATPPGGTNTEAFF
size: -
J: TRBJ1-1
D: -
V: TRBV7-9

DNA: TGTGCCAGCAGTGGGCGGGGGGGCAATCAGCCCCAGCATTTT
CDR3: CASSGRGGNQPQHF
size: -
J: TRBJ1-5
D: -
V: TRBV6-1

DNA: TGTGCCAGCAGTTACCGAATGAGCACTGAAGCTTTCTTT
CDR3: CASSYRMSTEAFF
size: -
J: TRBJ1-1
D: -
V: TRBV6-5

DNA: TGTGCCTGGAGTGGGGGGCGTAAAGAGACCCAGTACTTC
CDR3: CAWSGGRKETQYF
size: few
J: TRBJ2-5
D: -
V: TRBV30

DNA: TGTGCCAGCAGCTTCTCCGGGACACAGGGGCGCACAGATACGCAGTATTTT
CDR3: CASSFSGTQGRTDTQYF
size: -
J: TRBJ2-3
D: TRBD1
V: TRBV11-1

DNA: TGTGCCAGCAGTTTACCTCCGGTTAATTCACCCCTCCACTTT
CDR3: CASSLPPVNSPLHF
size: -
J: TRBJ1-6
D: -
V: TRBV28

DNA: TGTGCCAGCAGCTTGGCCCCCTGGGCGAACGAGCAGTACTTC
CDR3: CASSLAPWANEQYF
size: few
J: TRBJ2-7
D: -
V: TRBV5-4

DNA: TGCAGCGTTGGTTTCCGGAACTATGGCTACACCTTC
CDR3: CSVGFRNYGYTF
size: -
J: TRBJ1-2
D: -
V: TRBV29-1

DNA: TGTGCCAGCAGTTACGATGGGGAGGGCACTGAAGCTTTCTTT
CDR3: CASSYDGEGTEAFF
size: few
J: TRBJ1-1
D: -
V: TRBV6-5

DNA: TGTGCCAGCAGATTAACAGGGGCCACCTATGGCTACACCTTC
CDR3: CASRLTGATYGYTF
size: -
J: TRBJ1-2
D: TRBD1
V: TRBV28

DNA: TGCAGCGTTTCTAGCGGGGGGGGGTATGAGCAGTACTTC
CDR3: CSVSSGGGYEQYF
size: -
J: TRBJ2-7
D: TRBD2
V: TRBV29-1

DNA: TGTGCCAGCAGTACGACTAGCGGACACAATGAGCAGTTCTTC
CDR3: CASSTTSGHNEQFF
size: -
J: TRBJ2-1
D: TRBD2
V: TRBV7-2

DNA: TGTGCCAGCAGGATACCGACAGGTCAGCAGTTCTTC
CDR3: CASRIPTGQQFF
size: once
J: TRBJ2-1
D: -
V: TRBV27

DNA: TGTGCCAGCAGACGGGACAGAAGAGCTAACTATGGCTACACCTTC
CDR3: CASRRDRRANYGYTF
size: -
J: TRBJ1-2
D: TRBD1
V: TRBV5-8

DNA: TGCGCCAGCAGCGTGCAGACAGGGAACACTGAAGCTTTCTTT
CDR3: CASSVQTGNTEAFF
size: -
J: TRBJ1-1
D: -
V: TRBV5-1

DNA: TGTGCCAGCAGGGCGGATACCTACGAGCAGTACTTC
CDR3: CASRADTYEQYF
size: -
J: TRBJ2-7
D: -
V: TRBV2

DNA: TGTGCCAGCAGCGTAGGGACACTTGGGGGCTACACCTTC
CDR3: CASSVGTLGGYTF
size: -
J: TRBJ1-2
D: -
V: TRBV9

DNA: TGTGCCAGCACCCTATCACAGGGGGGCTACGAGCAGTACTTC
CDR3: CASTLSQGGYEQYF
size: -
J: TRBJ2-7
D: TRBD1
V: TRBV7-9

DNA: TGCAGCGTTGCCCAGGGCAAGGCTTTCTTT
CDR3: CSVAQGKAFF
size: -
J: TRBJ1-1
D: -
V: TRBV29-1

DNA: TGTGCCAGCAGGGACCTAGCGGGGGTTGAGCAGTACTTC
CDR3: CASRDLAGVEQYF
size: -
J: TRBJ2-7
D: TRBD2
V: TRBV7-9

DNA: TGCAGCGTTACCTCGGGGGTCAGTGAAGCTTTCTTT
CDR3: CSVTSGVSEAFF
size: -
J: TRBJ1-1
D: -
V: TRBV29-1

DNA: TGTGCCAGCAGTTCCCCTTCGAACACCGGGGAGCTGTTTTTT
CDR3: CASSSPSNTGELFF
size: -
J: TRBJ2-2
D: -
V: TRBV28

DNA: TGTGCCAGCAGCTACAGGGAAGGGGACACCGGGGAGCTGTTTTTT
CDR3: CASSYREGDTGELFF
size: few
J: TRBJ2-2
D: -
V: TRBV7-8

DNA: TGTGCCACCAGCAGAGATCGGCTAGACCCAGATACGCAGTATTTT
CDR3: CATSRDRLDPDTQYF
size: -
J: TRBJ2-3
D: -
V: TRBV15

DNA: TGTGCCAGCAGCGATAGACGGAGTGTGAAACTGTTTTTT
CDR3: CASSDRRSVKLFF
size: -
J: TRBJ1-4
D: -
V: TRBV6-5

DNA: TGTGCCTGGAGTGTTGGACAGGGTGGCTCACCCCTCCACTTT
CDR3: CAWSVGQGGSPLHF
size: -
J: TRBJ1-6
D: TRBD1
V: TRBV30